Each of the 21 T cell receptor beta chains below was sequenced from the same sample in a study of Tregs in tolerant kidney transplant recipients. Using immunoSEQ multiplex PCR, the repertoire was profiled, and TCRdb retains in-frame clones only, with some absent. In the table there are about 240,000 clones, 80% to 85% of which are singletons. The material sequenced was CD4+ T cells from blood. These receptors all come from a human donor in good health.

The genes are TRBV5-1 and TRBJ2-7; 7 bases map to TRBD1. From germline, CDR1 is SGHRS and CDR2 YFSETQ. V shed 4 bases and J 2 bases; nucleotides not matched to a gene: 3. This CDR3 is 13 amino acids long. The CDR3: CASSRDRPYEQYF. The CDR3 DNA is TGCGCCAGCAGCCGGGACAGACCCTACGAGCAGTACTTC. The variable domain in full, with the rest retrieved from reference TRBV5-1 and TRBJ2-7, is KAGVTQTPRYLIKTRGQQVTLSCSPISGHRSVSWYQQTPGQGLQFLFEYFSETQRNKGNFPGRFSGRQFSNSRSEMNVSTLELGDSALYLCASSRDRPYEQYFGPGTRLTVT.

The CDR3 DNA reads TGTGCCAGCAGTTTACAGACAGGGGGCAGCACTGAAGCTTTCTTT. Translation gives CASSLQTGGSTEAFF. This chain connects TRBV28 to TRBJ1-1; 10 nucleotides agree with TRBD1. After removal of 2 bases from V and 4 bases from J, the junction contained 4 bases not matched to a gene. Germline CDR1 MDHEN, CDR2 SYDVKM. This CDR3 contains 15 residues.

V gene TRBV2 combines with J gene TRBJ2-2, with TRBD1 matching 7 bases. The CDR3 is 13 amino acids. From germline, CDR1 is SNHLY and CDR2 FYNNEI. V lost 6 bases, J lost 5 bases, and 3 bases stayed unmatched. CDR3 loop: CASRQGSTGELFF. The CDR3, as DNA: TGTGCCAGCAGACAGGGGAGTACCGGGGAGCTGTTTTTT.

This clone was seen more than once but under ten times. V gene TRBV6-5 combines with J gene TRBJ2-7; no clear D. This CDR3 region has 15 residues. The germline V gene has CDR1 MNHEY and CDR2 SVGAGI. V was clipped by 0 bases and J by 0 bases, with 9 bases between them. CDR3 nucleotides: TGTGCCAGCAGTTACTCGGCGGATGGCTCCTACGAGCAGTACTTC. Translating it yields CASSYSADGSYEQYF.

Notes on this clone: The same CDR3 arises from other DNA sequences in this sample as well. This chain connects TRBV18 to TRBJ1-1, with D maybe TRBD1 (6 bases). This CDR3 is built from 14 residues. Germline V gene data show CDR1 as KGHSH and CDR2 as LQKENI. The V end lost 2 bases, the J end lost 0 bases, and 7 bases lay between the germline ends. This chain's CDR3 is CASSPSGVNTEAFF. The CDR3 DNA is TGTGCCAGCTCACCATCAGGGGTGAACACTGAAGCTTTCTTT.

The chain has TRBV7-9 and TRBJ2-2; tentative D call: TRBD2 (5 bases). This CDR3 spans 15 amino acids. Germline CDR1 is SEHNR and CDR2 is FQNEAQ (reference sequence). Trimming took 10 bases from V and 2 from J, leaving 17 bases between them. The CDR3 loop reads CAIPAGRVNTGELFF. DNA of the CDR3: TGTGCCATTCCGGCGGGTCGCGTTAACACCGGGGAGCTGTTTTTT.

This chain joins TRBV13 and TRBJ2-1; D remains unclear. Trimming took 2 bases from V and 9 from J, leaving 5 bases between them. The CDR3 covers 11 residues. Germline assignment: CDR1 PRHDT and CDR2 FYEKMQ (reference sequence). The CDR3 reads CASSLMSEQFF. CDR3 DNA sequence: TGTGCCAGCAGCTTAATGAGTGAGCAGTTCTTC. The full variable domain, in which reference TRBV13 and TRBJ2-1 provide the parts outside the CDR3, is AAGVIQSPRHLIKEKRETATLKCYPIPRHDTVYWYQQGPGQDPQFLISFYEKMQSDKGSIPDRFSAQQFSDYHSELNMSSLELGDSALYFCASSLMSEQFFGPGTRLTVL.

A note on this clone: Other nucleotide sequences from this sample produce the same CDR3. As DNA, the CDR3 is TGCGCCAGCAGCCTCGGACAGGCCTCCTACGAGCAGTACTTC. It specifies CASSLGQASYEQYF. The chain has TRBV5-1 and TRBJ2-7, with TRBD1 matching 7 bases. The germline CDR1 and CDR2 sequences are SGHRS and YFSETQ. The CDR3 consists of 14 residues. V lost 4 bases, J lost 0 bases, and 4 bases stayed unmatched.

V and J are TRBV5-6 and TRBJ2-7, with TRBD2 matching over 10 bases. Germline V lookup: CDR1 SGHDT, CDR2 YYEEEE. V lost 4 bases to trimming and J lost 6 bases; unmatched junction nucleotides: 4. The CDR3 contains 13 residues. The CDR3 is CASSRWTSGEQYF. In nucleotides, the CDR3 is TGTGCCAGCAGCCGCTGGACTAGCGGCGAGCAGTACTTC. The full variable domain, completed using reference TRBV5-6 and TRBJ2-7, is DAGVTQSPTHLIKTRGQQVTLRCSPKSGHDTVSWYQQALGQGPQFIFQYYEEEERQRGNFPDRFSGHQFPNYSSELNVNALLLGDSALYLCASSRWTSGEQYFGPGTRLTVT.

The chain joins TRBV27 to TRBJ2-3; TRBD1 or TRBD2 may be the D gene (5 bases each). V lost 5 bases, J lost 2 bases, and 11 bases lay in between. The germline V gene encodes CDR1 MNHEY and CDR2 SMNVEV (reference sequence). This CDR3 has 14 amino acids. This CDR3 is CASSIQGVTDTQYF. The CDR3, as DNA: TGTGCCAGCAGTATTCAGGGAGTCACAGATACGCAGTATTTT.

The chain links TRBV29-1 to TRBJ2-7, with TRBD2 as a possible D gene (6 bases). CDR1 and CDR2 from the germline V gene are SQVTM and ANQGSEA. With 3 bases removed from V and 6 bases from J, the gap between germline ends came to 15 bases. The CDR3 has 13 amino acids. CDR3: CSVESRGYSEQYF. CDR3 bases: TGCAGCGTTGAGTCGCGGGGATACTCCGAGCAGTACTTC.

The CDR3 DNA follows: TGCGCCAGCAGTGAGTCGACGGGGAAGGGCACGCAGTATTTT. Protein product: CASSESTGKGTQYF. The rearrangement uses TRBV10-1 and TRBJ2-3; the D gene is possibly TRBD2 (5 bases). This CDR3 is built from 14 residues. V was pared by 0 bases and J by 9 bases, with 13 bases between. The germline V gene encodes CDR1 WNHNN and CDR2 SYGVQD (reference sequence).

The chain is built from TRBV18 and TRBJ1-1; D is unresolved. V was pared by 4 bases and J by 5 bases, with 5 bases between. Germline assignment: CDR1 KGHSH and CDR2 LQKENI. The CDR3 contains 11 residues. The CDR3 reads CASSLSTEAFF. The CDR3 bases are TGTGCCAGCTCACTTTCGACTGAAGCTTTCTTT.

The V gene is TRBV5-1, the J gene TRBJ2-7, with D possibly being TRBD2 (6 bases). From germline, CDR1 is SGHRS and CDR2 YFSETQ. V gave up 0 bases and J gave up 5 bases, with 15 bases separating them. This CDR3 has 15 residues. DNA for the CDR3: TGCGCCAGCAGCTTGGATACCGGGGGTCCTAACGAGCAGTACTTC. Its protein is CASSLDTGGPNEQYF.

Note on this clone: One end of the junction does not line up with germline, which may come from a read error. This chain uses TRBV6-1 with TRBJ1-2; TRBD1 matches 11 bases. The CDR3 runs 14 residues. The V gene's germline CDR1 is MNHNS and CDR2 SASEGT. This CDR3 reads CVSSEGQGADGYTF. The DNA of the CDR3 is TGTGTCAGCAGTGAAGGACAGGGGGCAGATGGCTACACCTTC.

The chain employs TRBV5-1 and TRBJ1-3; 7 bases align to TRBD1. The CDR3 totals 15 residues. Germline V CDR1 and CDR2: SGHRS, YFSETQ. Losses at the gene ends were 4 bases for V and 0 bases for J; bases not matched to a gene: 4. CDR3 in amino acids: CASSPTGDSGNTIYF. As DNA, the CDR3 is TGCGCCAGCAGCCCCACAGGGGACTCTGGAAACACCATATATTTT.

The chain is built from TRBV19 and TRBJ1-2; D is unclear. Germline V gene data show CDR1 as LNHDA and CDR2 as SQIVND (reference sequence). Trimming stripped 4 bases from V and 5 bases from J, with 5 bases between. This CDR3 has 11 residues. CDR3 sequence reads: CASSKEYGYTF. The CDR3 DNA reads TGTGCCAGTAGTAAGGAATATGGCTACACCTTC.

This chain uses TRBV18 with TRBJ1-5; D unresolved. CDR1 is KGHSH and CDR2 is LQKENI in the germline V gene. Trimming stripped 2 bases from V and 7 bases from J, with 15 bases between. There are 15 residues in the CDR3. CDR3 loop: CASSPSRGPGQPQHF. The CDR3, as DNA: TGTGCCAGCTCACCAAGTCGAGGGCCAGGCCAGCCCCAGCATTTT.

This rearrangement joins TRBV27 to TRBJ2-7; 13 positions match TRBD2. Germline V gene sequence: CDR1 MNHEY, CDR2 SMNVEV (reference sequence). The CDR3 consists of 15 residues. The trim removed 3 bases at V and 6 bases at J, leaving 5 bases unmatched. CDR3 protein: CASSLGLAGLVEQYF. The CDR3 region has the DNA TGTGCCAGCAGTTTGGGACTAGCGGGACTGGTCGAGCAGTACTTC.

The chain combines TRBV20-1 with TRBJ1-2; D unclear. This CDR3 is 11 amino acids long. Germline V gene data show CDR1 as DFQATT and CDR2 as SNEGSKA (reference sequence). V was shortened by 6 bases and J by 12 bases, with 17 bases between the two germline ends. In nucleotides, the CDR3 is TGCAGTGCCAACCTGGGGTTGCAAGACACCTTC. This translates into CSANLGLQDTF.

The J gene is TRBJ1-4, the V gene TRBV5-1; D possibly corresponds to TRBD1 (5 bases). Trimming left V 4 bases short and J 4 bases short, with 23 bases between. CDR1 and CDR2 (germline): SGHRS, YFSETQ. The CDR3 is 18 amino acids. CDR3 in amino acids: CASSLRGQTWIGNEKLFF. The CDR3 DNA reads TGCGCCAGCAGCCTAAGGGGCCAGACTTGGATTGGTAATGAAAAACTGTTTTTT.